These T cell receptor beta chains were read from a single sample in a study of early T cells in non-severe SARS-CoV-2 infection. TCRdb re-derived calls from the 5' RACE reads in MiXCR, one entry per CDR3 protein. The sample yields about 69,000 distinct CDR3 sequences, roughly 8.7% seen once. What was sequenced was whole blood. The receptors shown here come from an adult who was a healthcare worker with PCR-confirmed SARS-CoV-2 infection or an uninfected control (not recorded which). The conserved cysteine and the conserved F or W are not part of the CDR3 here. Not all rows give a size; the values are once, few, many and, for expanded clones, a class.

V: TRBV24-1; J: TRBJ2-1; size: many; CDR3: ATSEPGHSYNEQF
V: TRBV6-5; J: TRBJ1-1; size: -; CDR3: ASSKTGGDTEAF
V: TRBV7-9; J: TRBJ2-7; size: few; CDR3: ASSALPGKSTYEQY
V: TRBV2; J: TRBJ1-1; size: few; CDR3: AANTEAF
V: TRBV18; J: TRBJ2-1; size: few; CDR3: ASSSGQTRVF
V: TRBV5-4; J: TRBJ2-7; size: -; CDR3: ASSPPLAVRDEQY
V: TRBV29-1; J: TRBJ2-1; size: -; CDR3: SVRFLNEQF
V: TRBV11-2; J: TRBJ2-7; size: many; CDR3: ASEEAGTYEQY
V: TRBV18; J: TRBJ2-3; size: many; CDR3: ASSSTSPGQGTDTQY
V: TRBV6-5; J: TRBJ2-1; size: many; CDR3: ASSYSILRGVGKDNEQF
V: TRBV29-1; J: TRBJ2-7; size: few; CDR3: SVESGVSYEQY
V: TRBV7-2; J: TRBJ1-5; size: few; CDR3: ASSPLKIWDREAKSNQPQH
V: TRBV29-1; J: TRBJ1-2; size: many; CDR3: SVERATTGYT
V: TRBV7-9; J: TRBJ2-1; size: few; CDR3: ASSLGLAGLSSYNEQF
V: TRBV4-2; J: TRBJ2-3; size: many; CDR3: ASSQDLSVYGDTQY
V: TRBV29-1; J: TRBJ2-3; size: -; CDR3: SSLGGRDTDTQY
V: TRBV7-2; J: TRBJ1-1; size: many; CDR3: ASSRTIRDPNWAEAF
V: TRBV10-3; J: TRBJ2-3; size: -; CDR3: ATSGTPTDTQY
V: TRBV7-9; J: TRBJ2-1; size: few; CDR3: ASSLGGGTGDSEQF
V: TRBV7-8; J: TRBJ2-1; size: many; CDR3: ASSLVLLTSGISSYNEQF
V: TRBV7-9; J: TRBJ1-4; size: few; CDR3: ASSLQVAGTNEKLF
V: TRBV7-2; J: TRBJ2-7; size: many; CDR3: ASSFRTGVIYEQY
V: TRBV3-1; J: TRBJ2-7; size: -; CDR3: ASSPRTDSYEQY
V: TRBV6-6; J: TRBJ1-1; size: many; CDR3: ASSYSEGRGAF
V: TRBV29-1; J: TRBJ2-7; size: few; CDR3: SVGPIYEQY
V: TRBV5-1; J: TRBJ2-4; size: few; CDR3: ASSLSSGATKNIQY
V: TRBV29-1; J: TRBJ2-7; size: few; CDR3: SVAGTGGYEQY
V: TRBV5-1; J: TRBJ2-3; size: -; CDR3: ASSPGQGTPGAQY
V: TRBV20-1; J: TRBJ2-7; size: -; CDR3: SAPGLAGGYTYEQY
V: TRBV6-1; J: TRBJ1-5; size: many; CDR3: ASIRTGTDNQPQH
V: TRBV20-1; J: TRBJ1-4; size: many; CDR3: SARDEGAALF
V: TRBV7-6; J: TRBJ1-1; size: -; CDR3: ASSLNGVTEAF
V: TRBV19; J: TRBJ1-4; size: -; CDR3: ASTKGINEKLF
V: TRBV24-1; J: TRBJ2-1; size: -; CDR3: ATSDFRTSDNNEQF
V: TRBV15; J: TRBJ2-7; size: many; CDR3: ATSRDMGGEYEQY
V: TRBV24-1; J: TRBJ2-1; size: many; CDR3: ATSDFSDDEQF
V: TRBV21-1; J: TRBJ1-5; size: -; CDR3: ASSKGDRKKH
V: TRBV18; J: TRBJ2-7; size: many; CDR3: ASSREYEQY
V: TRBV20-1; J: TRBJ2-7; size: -; CDR3: SARGPPDSAYEQY
V: TRBV7-9; J: TRBJ2-7; size: many; CDR3: ASSHRAYEQY
V: TRBV7-2; J: TRBJ1-6; size: -; CDR3: ASSLVNSPLH
V: TRBV2; J: TRBJ2-1; size: few; CDR3: ASKTSGLYNEQF
V: TRBV9; J: TRBJ1-2; size: -; CDR3: ASSVDRGARGYT
V: TRBV7-9; J: TRBJ2-3; size: few; CDR3: ASSYPERQGRDTQY
V: TRBV3-1; J: TRBJ2-3; size: many; CDR3: ASSQDLAADTQY
V: TRBV6-5; J: TRBJ2-7; size: -; CDR3: ASSGTESYEQY
V: TRBV7-3; J: TRBJ2-1; size: many; CDR3: ASSLEAGGLNEQF
V: TRBV5-5; J: TRBJ2-1; size: many; CDR3: ASSPGGPLSYNEQF
V: TRBV3-1; J: TRBJ2-3; size: many; CDR3: ASSPTSRTDTQY
V: TRBV7-2; J: TRBJ1-1; size: -; CDR3: ASSLFSFFGTEGGAF
V: TRBV12-3/TRBV12-4; J: TRBJ2-1; size: -; CDR3: ASSPSASGRGQGEQF